This record looks at one T cell receptor beta chain sequence and its context. What it binds is not known. These data come from a study of response to subunit inactivated influenza vaccine. Study-level results: Each seasonal influenza vaccination, the authors suggested, recruits few new T cells.

TCRdb independently ran MiXCR on the RT-PCR reads; one entry per CDR3 protein. The repertoire holds under 550,000 distinct CDR3 sequences, 7.2% seen once, with around 13% in the top ten. This TCR derives from a man between 50 and 75 years old who received an inactivated influenza vaccine. Sequencing was performed on PBMCs from blood, taken around 25 months after vaccination.

In nucleotides, the CDR3 is TGTGCCAGCAGTGACGCAGAGACCCAGTACTTC. It codes for CASSDAETQYF. The chain combines TRBV2 with TRBJ2-5; no definite D call. CDR1 and CDR2 from the germline V gene are SNHLY and FYNNEI. Between the trimmed V and J ends, which lost 3 bases and 4 bases, there was a span of 3 bases. The CDR3 contains 11 residues.